One and the same sample provided the 16 T cell receptor beta chains below, sequenced in a study of blood T cell repertoires in COVID-19. The protocol was immunoSEQ multiplex PCR, while the TCRdb copy is restricted to in-frame clones and leaves out a portion. The sample yields approximately 170,000 clones, approximately 82% seen once. The source material was peripheral blood. The receptors shown here come from a woman of 80 years or more with active or convalescent COVID-19.

The chain recombines TRBV7-8 with TRBJ2-1; D gene uncertain. Germline V gene sequence: CDR1 SGHVS, CDR2 FQNEAQ. V gave up 2 bases and J gave up 0 bases, with 8 bases separating them. This CDR3 spans 15 amino acids. CDR3 nucleotides: TGTGCCAGCAGCTTACGTACGAGCTCCTACAATGAGCAGTTCTTC. It is translated as CASSLRTSSYNEQFF.

Worth noting for this clone: Its ends do not fully match the called genes, so a read error is possible. The chain uses TRBV20-1 and TRBJ2-7; 8 bases map to TRBD1. This CDR3 region has 11 residues. CDR1 DFQATT and CDR2 SNEGSKA come from the germline V gene (reference sequence). The CDR3 DNA reads TGCAGTGCCCGGGACCGGGACAGGCCAAACTTC. It codes for CSARDRDRPNF.

This chain links TRBV7-3 with TRBJ1-1; 9 bases are a match to TRBD1. V lost 2 bases and J lost 3; bases outside the gene matches: 1. The CDR3 contains 14 residues. CDR1 SGHTA and CDR2 FQGTGA come from the germline V gene. The chain's CDR3 is CASSLGTGHTEAFF. The CDR3 DNA is TGTGCCAGCAGCTTAGGGACAGGGCACACTGAAGCTTTCTTT.

Turning to this clone: Other nucleotide sequences in the sample specify the same CDR3. V gene TRBV7-2 combines with J gene TRBJ1-6; TRBD1 agrees at 11 bases. The CDR3 loop spans 14 amino acids. J was trimmed by 9 bases and V by 3 bases; bases with no gene match: 1. Germline assignment: CDR1 SGHTA and CDR2 FQGNSA. The CDR3 DNA reads TGTGCCAGCAGCTTGGGGACAGGGGGTTCACCCCTCCACTTT. This codes for CASSLGTGGSPLHF.

The rearrangement links TRBV7-2 to TRBJ2-7; 7 bases map to TRBD2. Germline V gives CDR1 SGHTA, CDR2 FQGNSA. The junction had 8 bases not matched to a gene; V was cut back by 5 bases and J by 7 bases. CDR3 length equals 13 residues. The CDR3 loop reads CASSLRTSWEQYF. The CDR3, as DNA: TGTGCCAGCAGCCTCCGGACTAGTTGGGAGCAGTACTTC.

CDR3 protein: CASSLDWALNTEAFF. The CDR3 DNA reads as TGTGCCAGCAGCTTAGACTGGGCCTTGAACACTGAAGCTTTCTTT. This chain uses TRBV7-2 with TRBJ1-1, with unresolved D. With 1 base removed from V and 0 bases from J, the gap between germline ends came to 9 bases. CDR1 and CDR2 (germline): SGHTA, FQGNSA. The CDR3 consists of 15 residues.

In regard to this clone: One end of the junction fails to match germline, which may point to a read error. V usage is TRBV19 and J usage is TRBJ2-7; 9 positions agree with TRBD1. Germline V gene lookup returns CDR1 LNHDA and CDR2 SQIVND (reference sequence). CDR3 length equals 11 residues. CDR3 DNA: TGTGCCAGTAGTACTTGGGACAGGGTTATCTTC. This sequence encodes CASSTWDRVIF.

The rearrangement links TRBV5-1 to TRBJ1-3; D is uncertain. This CDR3 has 13 residues. V was pared by 2 bases and J by 1 base, with 4 bases between. Germline CDR1 reads SGHRS; CDR2 reads YFSETQ. The CDR3: CASSFGSGNTIYF. As DNA, the CDR3 is TGCGCCAGCAGCTTCGGGTCTGGAAACACCATATATTTT. Full variable domain (remainder filled in from reference TRBV5-1 and TRBJ1-3): KAGVTQTPRYLIKTRGQQVTLSCSPISGHRSVSWYQQTPGQGLQFLFEYFSETQRNKGNFPGRFSGRQFSNSRSEMNVSTLELGDSALYLCASSFGSGNTIYFGEGSWLTVV.

J is TRBJ2-3 and V is TRBV3-1 (or the pseudogene TRBV3-2); D may be TRBD1 (5 bases). Germline V gene data show CDR1 as LGHDT and CDR2 as YNNKEL (reference sequence). Trimming pared 0 bases from V and 0 bases from J, leaving 7 bases between. The CDR3 totals 15 residues. CDR3 region: CASSQDGASTDTQYF. CDR3 coding DNA: TGTGCCAGCAGCCAAGATGGGGCTAGCACAGATACGCAGTATTTT.

This clone was recorded at least ten times. The chain has TRBV28 and TRBJ1-1; TRBD1 might be the D (5 bases). Germline CDR1 MDHEN, CDR2 SYDVKM. V lost 5 bases, J lost 10 bases, and 14 bases lay in between. This CDR3 has 12 residues. CDR3 loop: CASSLGTVRAFF. The CDR3 DNA is TGTGCCAGCAGTCTCGGGACTGTGAGAGCTTTCTTT.

As to this clone: An end of the junction differs from the germline gene, which may be a read error. The CDR3 sequence: CASSETGLAGFQIF. CDR3 in DNA: TGCGCCAGCAGTGAAACCGGACTAGCAGGATTTCAGATCTTC. This chain uses TRBV10-2 with TRBJ2-1, with TRBD2 matching over 8 bases. The CDR3 sequence is 14 residues long. In germline, CDR1 is WSHSY, CDR2 SAAADI.

The chain employs TRBV5-4 and TRBJ1-2; D may be TRBD1 (6 bases). The CDR3 loop spans 16 amino acids. V lost 0 bases to trimming and J lost 8 bases, with 20 bases between them. Germline assignment: CDR1 SGHNT and CDR2 YYREEE (reference sequence). The CDR3 sequence is CASSLAYGGALGGYTF. Here the CDR3 DNA reads TGTGCCAGCAGCTTGGCCTACGGGGGGGCGCTGGGAGGCTACACCTTC. The complete variable domain, with remaining parts taken from reference TRBV5-4 and TRBJ1-2, reads ETGVTQSPTHLIKTRGQQVTLRCSSQSGHNTVSWYQQALGQGPQFIFQYYREEENGRGNFPPRFSGLQFPNYSSELNVNALELDDSALYLCASSLAYGGALGGYTFGSGTRLTVV.

The J gene is TRBJ2-1, the V gene TRBV10-3; 13 bases map to TRBD2. The V gene end was trimmed by 10 bases and the J gene end by 6 bases; junction bases not matched to a gene: 9. The CDR3 is 15 amino acids. Germline V gene sequence: CDR1 ENHRY, CDR2 SYGVKD. The CDR3 sequence is CATQTSGRLGNEQFF. The CDR3, as DNA: TGTGCCACCCAGACTAGCGGGAGGCTTGGCAATGAGCAGTTCTTC.

The J gene is TRBJ1-1, the V gene TRBV6-1, with D tentatively TRBD1 (5 bases). Trimming stripped 0 bases from V and 11 bases from J, with 16 bases between. CDR1 is MNHNS, CDR2 SASEGT, per germline. This CDR3 spans 14 amino acids. CDR3 bases: TGTGCCAGCAGTGAAGCGCTGTCAGGCCGGGGGGCTTTCTTT. Encoded protein: CASSEALSGRGAFF.

Here the CDR3 DNA reads TGCAGCGCCTCCGGGATTTCCTACGAGCAGTACTTC. The encoded protein is CSASGISYEQYF. The rearrangement links TRBV29-1 to TRBJ2-7; tentatively, D is TRBD2 (5 bases). The CDR3 sequence is 12 residues long. The germline V gene has CDR1 SQVTM and CDR2 ANQGSEA. V was shortened by 7 bases and J by 1 base, with 11 bases between the two germline ends.

V and J are TRBV9 and TRBJ2-7; tentative D call: TRBD2 (5 bases). This CDR3 spans 13 amino acids. V was shortened by 4 bases and J by 5 bases, with 13 bases between the two germline ends. The germline gives CDR1 SGDLS, CDR2 YYNGEE. CDR3 sequence: CASSIREMHEQYF. CDR3 sequence (DNA): TGTGCCAGCAGCATACGGGAAATGCACGAGCAGTACTTC.